This passage covers 4 T cell receptor beta chains from one sample sequenced in a study of shared clonotypes between healthy human individuals. Sequencing used immunoSEQ multiplex PCR; TCRdb keeps in-frame clones, though not all of them. The sample shows approximately 980,000 clones, more than 75% of them seen only once. The sequenced material came from memory CD4+ T cells sorted from blood. Specified subset: CD45RA-negative fraction. Every receptor here comes from a man between 18 and 29 years old in good health.

This sequence joins TRBV7-2 and TRBJ1-1; 9 bases agree with TRBD1. CDR3 size: 15 residues. Germline values: CDR1 SGHTA, CDR2 FQGNSA. With V trimmed by 5 bases and J by 3 bases, 7 bases remained unmatched. The CDR3 bases are TGTGCCAGCAGCCCGGGGGACAGGGTTTACACTGAAGCTTTCTTT. It encodes CASSPGDRVYTEAFF. Drawing the rest from reference TRBV7-2 and TRBJ1-1, the complete variable domain is GAGVSQSPSNKVTEKGKDVELRCDPISGHTALYWYRQSLGQGLEFLIYFQGNSAPDKSGLPSDRFSAERTGGSVSTLTIQRTQQEDSAVYLCASSPGDRVYTEAFFGQGTRLTVV.

This clone was recorded a few times. J is TRBJ2-7 and V is TRBV15; D is perhaps TRBD1 or TRBD2 (6 bases each). This CDR3 spans 19 amino acids. Germline assignment: CDR1 LNHNV and CDR2 YYDKDF (reference sequence). Between the trimmed V and J ends, which lost 0 bases and 5 bases, there was a span of 26 bases. The CDR3 here is CATSREGGGMAMGGNEQYF. For the CDR3, the DNA is TGTGCCACCAGCAGAGAAGGTGGAGGAATGGCCATGGGGGGCAACGAGCAGTACTTC.

Remarks on this clone: A junction end diverges from the germline sequence, so it may reflect a read error. The rearrangement links TRBV7-7 to TRBJ2-5, with D possibly TRBD2 on 5 matching bases. The CDR3 is 13 residues long. Germline CDR1 reads SSHAT; CDR2 reads FNYEAQ (reference sequence). The CDR3 DNA reads TGTGCTAGCAGCCCCCGGGGAAAAGAGACCCAGTACTTC. Translated: CASSPRGKETQYF.

The V and J genes are TRBV7-9 and TRBJ1-1; D call uncertain. The CDR3 extends over 15 amino acids. The germline V gene has CDR1 SEHNR and CDR2 FQNEAQ (reference sequence). The germline V and J ends were trimmed by 1 base and 4 bases, with 13 bases remaining between them. The CDR3 is CASSLEGVGTTEAFF. As DNA, the CDR3 is TGTGCCAGCAGCTTAGAGGGCGTGGGAACCACTGAAGCTTTCTTT.